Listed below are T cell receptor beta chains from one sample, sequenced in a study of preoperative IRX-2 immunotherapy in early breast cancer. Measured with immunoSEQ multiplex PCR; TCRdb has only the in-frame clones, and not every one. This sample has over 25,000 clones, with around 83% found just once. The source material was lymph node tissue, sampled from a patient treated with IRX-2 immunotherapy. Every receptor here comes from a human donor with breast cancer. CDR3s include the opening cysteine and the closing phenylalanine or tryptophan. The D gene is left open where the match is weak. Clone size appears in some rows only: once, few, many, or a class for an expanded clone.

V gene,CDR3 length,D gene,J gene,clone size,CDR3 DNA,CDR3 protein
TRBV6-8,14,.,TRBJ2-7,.,TGTGCCAGCAGTTACAACGACAAACTCTACGAGCAGTACTTC,CASSYNDKLYEQYF
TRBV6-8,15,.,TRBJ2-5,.,TGTGCCAGCAGGGTTTTGGCGGGGGCTCAAGAGACCCAGTACTTC,CASRVLAGAQETQYF
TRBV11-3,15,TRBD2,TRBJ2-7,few,TGTGCCAGCAGGGGACCGGGACTAGCGAACTACGAGCAGTACTTC,CASRGPGLANYEQYF
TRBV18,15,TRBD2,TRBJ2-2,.,TGTGCCAGCTCACCAACTCGAGCGGGAGCCGGGGAGCTGTTTTTT,CASSPTRAGAGELFF
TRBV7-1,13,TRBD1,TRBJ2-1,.,TGTGCCAGCAGCGCGGACAGGGGGAATGAGCAGTTCTTC,CASSADRGNEQFF
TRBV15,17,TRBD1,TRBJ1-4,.,TGTGCCACCAGCACCGACGCTTACAGGGGGATTTGGGAAAAACTGTTTTTT,CATSTDAYRGIWEKLFF
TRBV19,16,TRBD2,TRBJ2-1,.,TGTGCCAGTAGTATGAGAAGCGGGGCTTCCTACAATGAGCAGTTCTTC,CASSMRSGASYNEQFF
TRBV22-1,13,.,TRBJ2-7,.,TGTGCCAGCAGTTTATCCCGCTTCGGAGAGCAGTACTTC,CASSLSRFGEQYF
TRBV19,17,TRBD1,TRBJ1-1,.,TGTGCCAGTAGTACTACGGGACAGGGACCCTTGGACACTGAAGCTTTCTTT,CASSTTGQGPLDTEAFF
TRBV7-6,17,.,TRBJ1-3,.,TGTGCCAGCAGCTCCTCGATACAGATCAACTCTGGAAACACCATATATTTT,CASSSSIQINSGNTIYF
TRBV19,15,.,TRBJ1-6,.,TGTGCCAGTAGTATAGCAGCAGGGTGGGAATCACCCCTCCACTTT,CASSIAAGWESPLHF
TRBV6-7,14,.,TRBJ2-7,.,TGTGCCAGCAGTTACTCGCAGGGGCCCTACGAGCAGTACTTC,CASSYSQGPYEQYF
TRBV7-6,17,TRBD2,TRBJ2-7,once,TGTACCAGCAGCCAAGATAGGAAGCGGGAGCGTCCCTACGAGCAGTACTTC,CTSSQDRKRERPYEQYF
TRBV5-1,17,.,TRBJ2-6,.,TGCGCCAGCAGCCCGGGACACCCGAACTCTGGGGCCAACGTCCTGACTTTC,CASSPGHPNSGANVLTF
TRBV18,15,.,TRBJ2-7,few,TGTGCCAGCTCACCAGTCGGAGGGACCTCCTACGAGCAGTACTTC,CASSPVGGTSYEQYF
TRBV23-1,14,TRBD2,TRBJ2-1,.,TGCGCCAGCCCGGGACTAGCGGGATACAATGAGCAGTTCTTC,CASPGLAGYNEQFF
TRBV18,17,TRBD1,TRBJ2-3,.,TGTGCCAGCTCACCATTAACGGGACAGGGCAGTACAGATACGCAGTATTTT,CASSPLTGQGSTDTQYF
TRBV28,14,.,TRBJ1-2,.,TGTGCCAGCAGATACCAGGACAGATCCTATGGCTACACCTTC,CASRYQDRSYGYTF
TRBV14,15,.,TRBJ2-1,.,TGTGCCAGCAGCCAAGAACCCAGCAGAAACAATGAGCAGTTCTTC,CASSQEPSRNNEQFF
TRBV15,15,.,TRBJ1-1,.,TGTGCCACCAGCAGACCGGGTGGGGGGAACACTGAAGCTTTCTTT,CATSRPGGGNTEAFF
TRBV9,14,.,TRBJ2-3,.,TGTGCCAGCAGCGTAGCATCTCGCACAGATACGCAGTATTTT,CASSVASRTDTQYF
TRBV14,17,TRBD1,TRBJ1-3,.,TGTGCCAGCAGCCAACTGACAGGGATACCTTCTGGAAACACCATATATTTT,CASSQLTGIPSGNTIYF
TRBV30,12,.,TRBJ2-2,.,TGTGCCTCAAACCCTTACACCGGGGAGCTGTTTTTT,CASNPYTGELFF
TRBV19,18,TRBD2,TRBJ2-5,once,TGTGCCAGTAGTATCCGGGGAGTTGCTAGCGGGATGGGAGAGACCCAGTACTTC,CASSIRGVASGMGETQYF
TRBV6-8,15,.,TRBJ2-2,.,TGTGCCAGCAGTTACCTCGGGGGTCGCACCGGGGAGCTGTTTTTT,CASSYLGGRTGELFF
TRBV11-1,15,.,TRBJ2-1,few,TGTGCCAGCATGCTGGACCCAAGCTCCTACAATGAGCAGTTCTTC,CASMLDPSSYNEQFF
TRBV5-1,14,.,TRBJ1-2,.,TGCGCCAGCAGCTTGGATCAGGACTACTATGGCTACACCTTC,CASSLDQDYYGYTF
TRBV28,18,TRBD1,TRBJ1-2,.,TGTGCCAGCAGTTTACCCCTAGGGACAGGGGGCTTGGTCTATGGCTACACCTTC,CASSLPLGTGGLVYGYTF
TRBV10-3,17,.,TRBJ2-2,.,TGTGCCAGCCTATCCTCCCGCGGGGCGGGAACCACCGGGGAGCTGTTTTTT,CASLSSRGAGTTGELFF
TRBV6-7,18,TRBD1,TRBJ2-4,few,TGTGCCAGCAGTTACTCGATACAGGGGTTTCTAGCCAAAAACATTCAGTACTTC,CASSYSIQGFLAKNIQYF
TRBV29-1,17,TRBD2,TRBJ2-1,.,TGCAGCGTCGAAAAACTAAAAGGACTAGCGGGAGGTAATGAGCAGTTCTTC,CSVEKLKGLAGGNEQFF
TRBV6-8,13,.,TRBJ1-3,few,TGTGCCAGCAGTGGGGCACCGGGAAACACCATATATTTT,CASSGAPGNTIYF
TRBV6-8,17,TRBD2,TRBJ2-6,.,TGTGCCAGCAGTTCCCTGGGACTAGCGGGCGGGGCCAACGTCCTGACTTTC,CASSSLGLAGGANVLTF
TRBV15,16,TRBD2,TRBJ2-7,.,TGTGCCACCAGCAGAGGGGGACTAGCGGGGTCCTACGAGCAGTACTTC,CATSRGGLAGSYEQYF
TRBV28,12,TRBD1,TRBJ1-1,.,TGTGCCAGCAGTTTCAGAGGACAGGGATGCTTCTTT,CASSFRGQGCFF
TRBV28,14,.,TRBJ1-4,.,TGTGCCAGCAGTTTTCCGAGGGAGGCTGAAAAACTGTTTTTT,CASSFPREAEKLFF
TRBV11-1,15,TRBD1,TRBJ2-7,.,TGTGCCAGCAGCTTAGGGGGACAGAAGGACTACGAGCAGTACTTC,CASSLGGQKDYEQYF
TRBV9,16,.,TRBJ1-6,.,TGTGCCAGCAGTGAAAACGGAGGAGAGTTTAATTCACCCCTCCACTTT,CASSENGGEFNSPLHF
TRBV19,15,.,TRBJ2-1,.,TGTGCCAGTAGTATAGTTGTAAGCTCCTACAATGAGCAGTTCTTC,CASSIVVSSYNEQFF
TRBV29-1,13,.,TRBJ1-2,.,TGCAGCGTTGAAGATGTAGGGGGCTATGGCTACACCTTC,CSVEDVGGYGYTF
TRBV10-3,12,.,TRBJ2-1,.,TGTGCCAGCCGAAAACTGTCCAATGAGCAGTTCTTC,CASRKLSNEQFF
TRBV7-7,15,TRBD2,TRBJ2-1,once,TGTGCCAGCAGCCTGGGACTAGCGGGAGGCGATGAGCAGTTCTTC,CASSLGLAGGDEQFF
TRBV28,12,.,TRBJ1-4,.,TGTGCCAGCGCGAAGTTTAATGAAAAACTGTTTTTT,CASAKFNEKLFF